These 30 T cell receptor beta chains were sequenced from one sample in a study of early stage breast cancer tumors. TCRdb's copy holds only in-frame clones and misses some; the assay was immunoSEQ multiplex PCR. This sample has approximately 9,300 clones, with more than 60% found just once. Material for sequencing was normal breast tissue next to the tumor. All receptors derive from a person aged 40-50 years with breast cancer.

This sequence joins TRBV20-1 and TRBJ2-7; no clear D. The CDR3 is 10 residues long. Germline CDR1 and CDR2: DFQATT and SNEGSKA (reference sequence). Trimming removed 3 bases at V and 3 bases at J, with 3 bases between. The CDR3 region is CSASGYEQYF. The CDR3 coding sequence is TGCAGTGCTAGTGGCTACGAGCAGTACTTC.

The chain joins TRBV5-1 to TRBJ1-4; a weak D match, TRBD1 (5 bases). The CDR3 runs 15 residues. Trimming removed 4 bases from V and 0 bases from J, with 10 bases in between. The germline gives CDR1 SGHRS, CDR2 YFSETQ. CDR3 region: CASSLQGATNEKLFF. CDR3 sequence (DNA): TGCGCCAGCAGCCTGCAGGGTGCAACTAATGAAAAACTGTTTTTT.

The V and J genes are TRBV13 and TRBJ2-1; D remains ambiguous. Trimming removed 2 bases at V and 7 bases at J, with 12 bases between. Germline CDR1 is PRHDT and CDR2 is FYEKMQ (reference sequence). This CDR3 is 14 amino acids long. The CDR3 loop is CASSLPRQGNEQFF. CDR3 DNA: TGTGCCAGCAGCTTACCTCGACAAGGGAATGAGCAGTTCTTC.

The rearrangement joins TRBV12-5 to TRBJ1-3; D remains ambiguous. CDR1 is LGHNT, CDR2 FRNRAP, per germline. Trimming took 6 bases from V and 4 from J, leaving 13 bases between them. This CDR3 region has 14 residues. This CDR3 reads CASGNNRVGNTIYF. CDR3 nucleotide sequence: TGTGCTAGTGGCAACAACAGAGTAGGAAACACCATATATTTT.

The V gene is TRBV5-5, the J gene TRBJ2-7; TRBD1 agrees at 7 bases. This CDR3 region has 16 residues. V lost 0 bases and J lost 4; bases outside the gene matches: 10. Germline lookup yields CDR1 SGHKS and CDR2 YYEKEE (reference sequence). CDR3 bases: TGTGCCAGCAGCTTGGATTGGGAACAGGGGTTTTACGAGCAGTACTTC. It codes for CASSLDWEQGFYEQYF.

The V and J genes are TRBV7-9 and TRBJ2-1; TRBD2 aligns across 9 bases. With V trimmed by 1 base and J by 4 bases, 14 bases remained unmatched. CDR1 is SEHNR, CDR2 FQNEAQ, per germline (reference sequence). This CDR3 is built from 19 residues. CDR3 sequence reads: CASSLERYLAGAPYNEQFF. In nucleotides, the CDR3 is TGTGCCAGCAGCTTAGAGCGGTACTTAGCGGGAGCCCCATACAATGAGCAGTTCTTC.

The CDR3 sequence is CASSPGQVTYEQYF. CDR3 sequence (DNA): TGTGCCAGCAGTCCGGGACAGGTTACCTACGAGCAGTACTTC. V is TRBV27 and J is TRBJ2-7; 8 positions agree with TRBD1. The germline gives CDR1 MNHEY, CDR2 SMNVEV (reference sequence). This CDR3 is 14 amino acids long. The V segment lost 5 bases and the J segment 2 bases; nucleotides outside the gene matches: 5.

This clone was counted only a few times. This rearrangement joins TRBV5-6 to TRBJ2-7, with TRBD2 matching 8 bases. The germline V gene encodes CDR1 SGHDT and CDR2 YYEEEE. Trimming removed 5 bases from V and 3 bases from J; junction bases left unmatched: 10. This CDR3 contains 15 residues. The CDR3: CASSPGGGLFYEQYF. The CDR3 nucleotides are TGTGCCAGCAGTCCGGGGGGGGGCCTGTTCTACGAGCAGTACTTC.

V usage is TRBV6-6 and J usage is TRBJ1-5; 7 bases line up with TRBD1. This CDR3 region has 15 residues. Germline V gene data show CDR1 as MNHNY and CDR2 as SVGAGI (reference sequence). The junction had 8 bases not matched to a gene; V was cut back by 5 bases and J by 4 bases. As DNA, the CDR3 is TGTGCCAGCAGTCCGATGGGACAGCCTAATCAGCCCCAGCATTTT. Encoded protein: CASSPMGQPNQPQHF.

The gene calls are TRBV10-3 and TRBJ1-1; weak D call: TRBD1 (5 bases). There are 15 residues in the CDR3. The germline gives CDR1 ENHRY, CDR2 SYGVKD. V lost 8 bases to trimming and J lost 1 base, with 17 bases between them. The CDR3 here is CAIGTPKRGNTEAFF. In DNA form, the CDR3 reads TGTGCCATCGGGACCCCGAAGAGAGGGAACACTGAAGCTTTCTTT.

The chain employs TRBV12-2 and TRBJ2-7; the table's D call of TRBD1 was not tested on the DNA. TRBV12-2 is deemed a pseudogene. CDR3 length: 11 residues. CDR3 in amino acids: CVDLGLGEQYF. DNA for the CDR3: TGTGTAGACCTGGGCCTCGGCGAGCAGTACTTC.

The chain recombines TRBV2 with TRBJ1-3; D gene unclear. The CDR3 sequence is 15 residues long. Trimming shortened V by 3 bases and J by 0 bases, and 9 bases separated the two germline ends. Germline assignment: CDR1 SNHLY and CDR2 FYNNEI. The CDR3 bases are TGTGCCAGCAGTGATCAGGTAGTCTCTGGAAACACCATATATTTT. It yields the protein CASSDQVVSGNTIYF.

J is TRBJ2-7 and V is TRBV19; perhaps TRBD2 as D (6 bases). V was clipped by 2 bases and J by 3 bases, with 11 bases between them. The CDR3 is 14 residues long. Germline values: CDR1 LNHDA, CDR2 SQIVND (reference sequence). The CDR3: CASSIRDSYYEQYF. CDR3 in DNA: TGTGCCAGTAGTATAAGGGACTCCTACTACGAGCAGTACTTC.

This chain uses TRBV15 with TRBJ2-3; the D gene is possibly TRBD2 (5 bases). CDR3 length: 13 residues. Germline V lookup: CDR1 LNHNV, CDR2 YYDKDF (reference sequence). V lost 0 bases, J lost 6 bases, and 7 bases lay in between. CDR3 sequence: CATSRDTGDTQYF. The CDR3 coding sequence is TGTGCCACCAGCAGAGATACGGGGGATACGCAGTATTTT.

This clone was seen only a few times. This CDR3 reads CASSPKSGSSHEQYF. The CDR3 DNA reads as TGTGCCAGCTCACCGAAAAGCGGGAGTAGCCACGAGCAGTACTTC. V usage is TRBV18 and J usage is TRBJ2-7, with 8 bases aligning to TRBD2. Trimming took 3 bases from V and 5 from J; bases not matched to a gene: 9. Germline CDR1 reads KGHSH; CDR2 reads LQKENI. CDR3 length: 15 amino acids.

This chain links TRBV2 with TRBJ2-3; 9 bases line up with TRBD1. The CDR3 loop spans 16 amino acids. V shed 5 bases and J 5 bases; nucleotides not matched to a gene: 11. From germline, CDR1 is SNHLY and CDR2 FYNNEI. In DNA, the CDR3 is TGTGCCAGCAGTAAGACCGGGACAGGGCAGCGAGATACGCAGTATTTT. This translates into CASSKTGTGQRDTQYF.

This chain uses TRBV6-6 with TRBJ2-6, with D possibly being TRBD1 or TRBD2 (5 bases each). Germline V gene data show CDR1 as MNHNY and CDR2 as SVGAGI (reference sequence). The CDR3 is 15 residues long. Trimming removed 4 bases at V and 1 base at J, with 8 bases between. The CDR3 sequence is CASSSGGSGANVLTF. The CDR3, as DNA: TGTGCCAGCAGTTCTGGGGGATCTGGGGCCAACGTCCTGACTTTC.

V usage is TRBV28 and J usage is TRBJ2-7; 9 bases are a match to TRBD2. The trim removed 3 bases at V and 3 bases at J, leaving 6 bases unmatched. Germline-derived CDR1 and CDR2 are MDHEN and SYDVKM. This CDR3 has 15 residues. As DNA, the CDR3 is TGTGCCAGCAGTTTGATGGGACTAGCAAGCTACGAGCAGTACTTC. Its translation is CASSLMGLASYEQYF.

CDR3 nucleotides: TGTGCCAGAAGCTTGGCCAGCGGGAGGATCTTCTCCTACAATGAGCAGTTCTTC. Its translation: CARSLASGRIFSYNEQFF. The chain employs TRBV5-3 and TRBJ2-1; TRBD2 matches at 9 bases. TRBV5-3 is classed as an ORF, of uncertain function. J gave up 0 bases and V 0 bases, and 7 bases lay outside the gene matches. The CDR3 totals 18 residues.

The genes are TRBV6-6 and TRBJ1-5; weak D call: TRBD1 (5 bases). The V end lost 7 bases, the J end lost 0 bases, and 7 bases lay between the germline ends. Germline V lookup: CDR1 MNHNY, CDR2 SVGAGI (reference sequence). The CDR3 loop spans 13 amino acids. The DNA of the CDR3 is TGTGCCAGCACAGGGTATAGCAATCAGCCCCAGCATTTT. It encodes CASTGYSNQPQHF.

The chain carries TRBV5-1 and TRBJ2-7; 7 bases are a match to TRBD2. The CDR3 runs to 13 residues. Germline CDR1 is SGHRS and CDR2 is YFSETQ. V shed 0 bases, J shed 6 bases, and the junction held 3 bases outside the gene matches. CDR3 bases: TGCGCCAGCAGCTTGGTGGCGGGAGCCGAGCAGTACTTC. Translation gives CASSLVAGAEQYF.

V is TRBV5-6 and J is TRBJ2-1; D unclear. Germline assignment: CDR1 SGHDT and CDR2 YYEEEE. CDR3 size: 15 residues. Trimming cost V 4 bases and J 8 bases, with 19 bases left between them. CDR3 amino acids: CASSPRAKPWDEQFF. Here the CDR3 DNA reads TGTGCCAGCAGCCCCCGGGCCAAACCGTGGGATGAGCAGTTCTTC.

Only one count was recorded for this clone. The rearrangement joins TRBV30 to TRBJ2-3; D not certain. Germline V gene sequence: CDR1 GTSNPN, CDR2 SVGIG (reference sequence). The CDR3 covers 13 residues. Trimming shortened V by 2 bases and J by 2 bases, and 8 bases separated the two germline ends. The CDR3 nucleotides read TGTGCCTGGAGTATTTCTCTCACAGATACGCAGTATTTT. Translating it yields CAWSISLTDTQYF.

The chain joins TRBV19 to TRBJ1-5; 7 nucleotides agree with TRBD1. The CDR3 runs 16 residues. CDR1 LNHDA and CDR2 SQIVND come from the germline V gene (reference sequence). J was trimmed by 4 bases and V by 6 bases; bases with no gene match: 12. CDR3 residues: CASSRTRDSWNQPQHF. Written as DNA, the CDR3 is TGTGCCAGTAGCAGGACGAGGGACAGTTGGAATCAGCCCCAGCATTTT.

This clone turned up a few times. In DNA form, the CDR3 reads TGCGCCAGCAGTGAAGGATCAACCGGGGACACTGAAGCTTTCTTT. This gives the protein CASSEGSTGDTEAFF. The chain combines TRBV10-1 with TRBJ1-1, with no clear D. This CDR3 has 15 amino acids. The germline V and J ends were trimmed by 3 bases and 3 bases, with 14 bases remaining between them. Germline V gene sequence: CDR1 WNHNN, CDR2 SYGVQD (reference sequence).

V is TRBV6-5 and J is TRBJ1-4; 7 bases align to TRBD1. V was pared by 6 bases and J by 5 bases, with 3 bases of the junction left unmatched. Germline assignment: CDR1 MNHEY and CDR2 SVGAGI. There are 13 residues in the CDR3. For the CDR3, the DNA is TGTGCCAGCAGGAGGGACAGAAATGAAAAACTGTTTTTT. As protein: CASRRDRNEKLFF.

The sample holds a few counts of this clone. The rearrangement joins TRBV30 to TRBJ2-7; the D is unclear. Germline CDR1 is GTSNPN and CDR2 is SVGIG (reference sequence). CDR3 size: 17 residues. V gave up 0 bases and J gave up 0 bases, with 18 bases separating them. The CDR3 DNA follows: TGTGCCTGGAGTGTAGGGTATCGAGAAGCCAGCTCCTACGAGCAGTACTTC. It codes for CAWSVGYREASSYEQYF.

V and J are TRBV5-1 and TRBJ1-1; D possibly corresponds to TRBD1 (5 bases). Germline CDR1 reads SGHRS; CDR2 reads YFSETQ. This CDR3 comprises 14 residues. The V end was cut by 0 bases, the J end by 5 bases, with 11 bases between. The CDR3 DNA sequence: TGCGCCAGCAGCTTGGAGGTGGGGCGAACTGAAGCTTTCTTT. This codes for CASSLEVGRTEAFF.

This clone came up once. Here the CDR3 DNA reads TGCGCCAGCAGCTTGGCCTATCTCTCGGCTAGCACAGATACGCAGTATTTT. This codes for CASSLAYLSASTDTQYF. The gene calls are TRBV5-1 and TRBJ2-3; the D is unclear. With 0 bases removed from V and 0 bases from J, the gap between germline ends came to 14 bases. The CDR3 is made up of 17 amino acids. The germline CDR1 and CDR2 sequences are SGHRS and YFSETQ. The variable domain in full, with the rest retrieved from reference TRBV5-1 and TRBJ2-3, is KAGVTQTPRYLIKTRGQQVTLSCSPISGHRSVSWYQQTPGQGLQFLFEYFSETQRNKGNFPGRFSGRQFSNSRSEMNVSTLELGDSALYLCASSLAYLSASTDTQYFGPGTRLTVL.

This chain connects TRBV2 to TRBJ1-2, with unresolved D. Germline CDR1 and CDR2: SNHLY and FYNNEI. The CDR3 length is 13 residues. V lost 7 bases, J lost 6 bases, and 15 bases lay in between. The CDR3 loop is CASKAGGSDGYTF. CDR3 DNA: TGTGCCAGCAAGGCCGGCGGCTCAGATGGCTACACCTTC.